The source of this T cell receptor beta chain is a study of blood T cell repertoires in COVID-19. As handled by the study authors: How many nucleated cells were present was estimated from reference gene primer amplification. Repertoires were generated with immunoSEQ multiplex PCR, while TCRdb's copy carries only in-frame clones and drops some. The D gene and trimming were derived from the DNA, and the V and J assignments and clone size from that table. This sample has tens of thousands of clones, with roughly 80% found just once. CDR3 length: 13 amino acids. The germline V gene has CDR1 SGHTS and CDR2 YDEGEE. Trimming removed 1 base at V and 5 bases at J, with 10 bases between.

V is TRBV5-8 and J is TRBJ2-7; maybe TRBD2 (7 bases). The sequenced sample was peripheral blood. The clonotype comes from a man between 45 and 60 years old with COVID-19, enrolled during active disease. The CDR3 loop is CASSLWGGDEQYF. The CDR3 region has the DNA TGTGCCAGCAGCTTGTGGGGGGGCGACGAGCAGTACTTC. Full variable domain (remainder filled in from reference TRBV5-8 and TRBJ2-7): EAGVTQSPTHLIKTRGQQATLRCSPISGHTSVYWYQQALGLGLQFLLWYDEGEERNRGNFPPRFSGRQFPNYSSELNVNALELEDSALYLCASSLWGGDEQYFGPGTRLTVT.